The clone carrying this T cell receptor beta chain was seen many times. Its antigen is not identified. This CDR3 spans 13 amino acids. Germline CDR1 and CDR2: SEHNR and FQNEAQ (reference sequence). The ends were cut back, 7 bases at V and 5 bases at J, with 12 bases in the middle. Unique molecular identifiers were added to individual cDNA molecules. TCRdb redid the calling of the 5' RACE reads with MiXCR, one entry per CDR3 protein. In the table there are tens of thousands of distinct CDR3 sequences, roughly 5% of which are singletons. These data come from a study of early T cells in non-severe SARS-CoV-2 infection. The overall study: Unsorted whole-blood RNA was sequenced in bulk, leaving chains unpaired. Study-wide points: Matching against VDJdb likely underestimated virus-specific expansions, favoring anti-spike CD8.

This sequence originates from an adult who was a healthcare worker with PCR-confirmed SARS-CoV-2 infection or an uninfected control (not recorded which). The chain couples TRBV7-9 to TRBJ1-5; D remains ambiguous. Sequenced: whole blood. Here the CDR3 DNA reads TGTGCCAGCACCCCCATGGGCCATCAGCCCCAGCATTTT. It translates to CASTPMGHQPQHF.